The 7 T cell receptor beta chains below were found in one sample sequenced in a study of blood T cell repertoires in COVID-19. Data came from immunoSEQ multiplex PCR; TCRdb stores just in-frame clones and leaves some out. The sample yields approximately 60,000 clones, approximately 94% seen once. The sample was peripheral blood. The source of these receptors is a man in his sixties or seventies with active COVID-19.

The rearrangement links TRBV13 to TRBJ2-1; 13 bases align to TRBD2. V shed 6 bases and J 3 bases; nucleotides not matched to a gene: 11. The CDR3 covers 18 residues. The germline CDR1 and CDR2 sequences are PRHDT and FYEKMQ (reference sequence). Written as DNA, the CDR3 is TGTGCCAGCAGACGAACTAGCGGGGGGGCCTTTTTCTACAATGAGCAGTTCTTC. Protein product: CASRRTSGGAFFYNEQFF.

The chain recombines TRBV10-3 with TRBJ2-2; 10 bases match TRBD2. The V segment lost 7 bases and the J segment 2 bases; nucleotides outside the gene matches: 10. There are 17 residues in the CDR3. Germline lookup yields CDR1 ENHRY and CDR2 SYGVKD. The DNA of the CDR3 is TGTGCCATCACCCCGAATAGCGGGGGGACTAACACCGGGGAGCTGTTTTTT. It yields the protein CAITPNSGGTNTGELFF.

This clone occurred once. The chain employs TRBV29-1 and TRBJ1-3; no clear D gene. The CDR3 extends over 13 amino acids. The germline V gene has CDR1 SQVTM and CDR2 ANQGSEA. Trimming removed 4 bases from V and 2 bases from J, with 9 bases in between. This CDR3 is CSVGQATGNTIYF. The CDR3 nucleotides are TGCAGCGTTGGGCAGGCTACTGGAAACACCATATATTTT.

The chain recombines TRBV18 with TRBJ2-3; D possibly corresponds to TRBD1 (5 bases). Germline V CDR1 and CDR2: KGHSH, LQKENI. This CDR3 is 12 amino acids long. V lost 1 base and J 6 bases, leaving 5 bases between the germline ends. The CDR3: CASSPQGDTQYF. In DNA form, the CDR3 reads TGTGCCAGCTCACCACAGGGGGATACGCAGTATTTT.

The V call is TRBV6-1, the J call TRBJ1-1; D is unclear. The CDR3 is 15 residues long. Germline assignment: CDR1 MNHNS and CDR2 SASEGT. Between the trimmed V and J ends, which lost 2 bases and 3 bases, there was a span of 13 bases. The CDR3 protein is CASSERVSRDTEAFF. In nucleotides, the CDR3 is TGTGCCAGCAGTGAAAGAGTCTCGAGGGACACTGAAGCTTTCTTT.

The chain is built from TRBV3-1 (or the pseudogene TRBV3-2) and TRBJ2-7; possible D gene TRBD1, 5 bases. CDR3 length: 16 amino acids. Per germline, CDR1 LGHDT and CDR2 YNNKEL (reference sequence). Between the trimmed V and J ends, which lost 4 bases and 2 bases, there was a span of 18 bases. The CDR3 here is CASSPIGQGSPYEQYV. The CDR3 DNA sequence: TGTGCCAGCAGCCCGATCGGGCAGGGATCCCCCTACGAGCAGTACGTC.

This chain joins TRBV2 and TRBJ1-2, with 9 bases matching TRBD1. V lost 4 bases and J lost 1; bases outside the gene matches: 4. The CDR3 has 15 amino acids. Germline assignment: CDR1 SNHLY and CDR2 FYNNEI. The CDR3 reads CASSAGTGSNYGYTF. In DNA form, the CDR3 reads TGTGCCAGCAGTGCCGGGACAGGGAGTAACTATGGCTACACCTTC.